These 5 T cell receptor beta chains were all obtained from the same sample, sequenced in a study of CXCR3-negative and CXCR3-positive naive CD8 T cells. The TRB libraries of cDNA were built by UMI-labeled 5' RACE. TCRdb processed the 5' RACE reads again and assigns one entry to each CDR3 protein, with no DNA. The sample has 100,000 to 150,000 distinct CDR3 sequences. Specimen: naive CXCR3- CD8+ T cells from blood. Subset: CD45RO-CCR7+CD27+CD95- naive CD8+ T cells lacking CXCR3 (TNR3-). The source of these receptors is a human donor in good health. Some clones in this sample may be carry-over from other donors' samples.

V and J are TRBV19 and TRBJ1-1. The germline V gene encodes CDR1 LNHDA and CDR2 SQIVND (reference sequence). This CDR3 has 13 amino acids. CDR3 sequence: CASRDSGATEAFF. Combining the CDR3 with reference TRBV19 and TRBJ1-1 gives the whole variable domain DGGITQSPKYLFRKEGQNVTLSCEQNLNHDAMYWYRQDPGQGLRLIYYSQIVNDFQKGDIAEGYSVSREKKESFPLTVTSAQKNPTAFYLCASRDSGATEAFFGQGTRLTVV.

The chain links TRBV4-3 to TRBJ2-1. The germline V gene encodes CDR1 LGHNA and CDR2 YSLEER. There are 15 residues in the CDR3. CDR3 sequence reads: CASSQEGSSYTEQFF.

This chain uses TRBV5-1 with TRBJ2-7. Germline lookup yields CDR1 SGHRS and CDR2 YFSETQ. The CDR3 is made up of 15 amino acids. The CDR3 reads CASSEEGVYSYEQYF.

The V call is TRBV7-8, the J call TRBJ2-7; with no DNA, the TCRdb D assignment of TRBD1 cannot be verified. The CDR3 length is 15 residues. Looked up from germline, CDR1 is SGHVS and CDR2 is FQNEAQ. CDR3 region: CASSDLPGVNYEQYF.

V is TRBV21-1 and J is TRBJ2-5. TRBV21-1 is a pseudogene. CDR3 length: 14 amino acids. The CDR3 here is CASSKDGWQETQYF.